The sequence of this T cell receptor (beta chain) was determined in a study of shared T cell receptors in the human thymus. This CDR3 region has 16 residues. Per germline, CDR1 SGHNT and CDR2 YYREEE (reference sequence). The V segment lost 1 base and the J segment 6 bases; nucleotides outside the gene matches: 10. Sequencing used immunoSEQ multiplex PCR; TCRdb keeps in-frame clones, though not all of them. The profile shows roughly 660,000 clones, 85% to 90% of them singletons. The same data also contributed to another study, on human thymus T cells. Turning to that study: The sample donors, healthy Finnish infants, were having corrective surgery for congenital heart defects. Thymus was obtained from resections taken during corrective heart surgery. Related research described thymic repertoires that were highly overlapping among unrelated individuals.

The sequence was obtained from a boy younger than two with a congenital heart defect. This chain uses TRBV5-4 with TRBJ2-1, with TRBD2 identical over 7 bases. Sequencing used thymocytes. Here the CDR3 DNA reads TGTGCCAGCAGCTTGAGGGCGGGAGAGAACTGCAATGAGCAGTTCTTC. It yields the protein CASSLRAGENCNEQFF.